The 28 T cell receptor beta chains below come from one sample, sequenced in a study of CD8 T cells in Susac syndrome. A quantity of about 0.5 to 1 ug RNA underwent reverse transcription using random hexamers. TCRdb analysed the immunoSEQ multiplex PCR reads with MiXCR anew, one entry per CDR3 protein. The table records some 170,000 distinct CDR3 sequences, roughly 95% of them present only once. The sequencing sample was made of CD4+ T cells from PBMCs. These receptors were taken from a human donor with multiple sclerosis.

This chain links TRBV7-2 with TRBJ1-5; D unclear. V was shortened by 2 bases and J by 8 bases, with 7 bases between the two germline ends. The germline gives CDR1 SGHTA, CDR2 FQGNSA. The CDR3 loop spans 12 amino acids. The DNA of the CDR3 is TGTGCCAGCAGCTTACTCGGTAAGCCCCAGCATTTT. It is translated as CASSLLGKPQHF. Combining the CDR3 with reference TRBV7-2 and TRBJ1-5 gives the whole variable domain GAGVSQSPSNKVTEKGKDVELRCDPISGHTALYWYRQSLGQGLEFLIYFQGNSAPDKSGLPSDRFSAERTGGSVSTLTIQRTQQEDSAVYLCASSLLGKPQHFGDGTRLSIL.

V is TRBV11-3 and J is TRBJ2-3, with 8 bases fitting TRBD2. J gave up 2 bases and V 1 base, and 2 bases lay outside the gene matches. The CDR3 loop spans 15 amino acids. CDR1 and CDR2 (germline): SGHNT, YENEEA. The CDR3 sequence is CASSLGLANTDTQYF. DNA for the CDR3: TGTGCCAGCAGCTTAGGACTAGCGAACACAGATACGCAGTATTTT.

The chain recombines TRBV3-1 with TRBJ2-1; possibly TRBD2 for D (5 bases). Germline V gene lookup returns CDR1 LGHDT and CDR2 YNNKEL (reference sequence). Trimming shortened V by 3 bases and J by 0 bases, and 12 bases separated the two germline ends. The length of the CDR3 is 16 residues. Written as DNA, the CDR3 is TGTGCCAGCAGCCAGTTAACGGGGAGCTCCTACAATGAGCAGTTCTTC. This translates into CASSQLTGSSYNEQFF.

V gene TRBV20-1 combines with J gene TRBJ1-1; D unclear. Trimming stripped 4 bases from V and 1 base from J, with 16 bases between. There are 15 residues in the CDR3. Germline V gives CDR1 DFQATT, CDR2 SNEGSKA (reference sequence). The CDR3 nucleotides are TGCAGTGCTACCGAGACGGGGAAAAGGAACACTGAAGCTTTCTTT. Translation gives CSATETGKRNTEAFF.

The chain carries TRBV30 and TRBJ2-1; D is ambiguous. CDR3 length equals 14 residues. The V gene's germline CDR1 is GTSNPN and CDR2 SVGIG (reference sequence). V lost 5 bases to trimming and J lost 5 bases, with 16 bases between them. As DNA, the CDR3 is TGTGCCTGGGGGAAATGGGTGCATAACAATGAGCAGTTCTTC. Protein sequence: CAWGKWVHNNEQFF.

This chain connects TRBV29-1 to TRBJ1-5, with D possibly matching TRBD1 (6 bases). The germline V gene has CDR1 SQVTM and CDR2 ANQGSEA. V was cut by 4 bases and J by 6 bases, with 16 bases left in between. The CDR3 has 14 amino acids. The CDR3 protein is CSVALAGDFQPQHF. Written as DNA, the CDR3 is TGCAGCGTTGCTTTGGCAGGGGACTTTCAGCCCCAGCATTTT.

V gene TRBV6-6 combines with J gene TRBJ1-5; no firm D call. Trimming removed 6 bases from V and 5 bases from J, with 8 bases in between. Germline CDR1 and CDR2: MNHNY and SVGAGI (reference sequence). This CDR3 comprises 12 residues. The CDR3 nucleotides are TGTGCCAGCAGACGGGAGGATCAGCCCCAGCATTTT. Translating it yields CASRREDQPQHF.

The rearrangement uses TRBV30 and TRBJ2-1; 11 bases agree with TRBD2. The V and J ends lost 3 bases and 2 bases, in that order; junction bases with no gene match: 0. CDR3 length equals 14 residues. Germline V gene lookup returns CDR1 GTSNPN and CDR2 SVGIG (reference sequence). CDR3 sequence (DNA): TGTGCCTGGAGGGGACTAGCGGCCTACAATGAGCAGTTCTTC. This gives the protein CAWRGLAAYNEQFF.

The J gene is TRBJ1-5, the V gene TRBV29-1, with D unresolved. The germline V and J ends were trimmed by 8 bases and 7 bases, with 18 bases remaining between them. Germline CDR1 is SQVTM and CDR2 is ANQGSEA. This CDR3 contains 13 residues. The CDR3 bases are TGCAGCTTCACAAAGGGAGAAGGACAGCCCCAGCATTTT. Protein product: CSFTKGEGQPQHF.

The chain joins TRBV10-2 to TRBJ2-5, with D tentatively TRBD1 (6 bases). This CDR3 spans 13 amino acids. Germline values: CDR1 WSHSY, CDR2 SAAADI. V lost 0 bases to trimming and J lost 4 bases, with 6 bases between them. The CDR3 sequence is CASSESQGETQYF. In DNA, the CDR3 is TGCGCCAGCAGTGAGTCACAGGGAGAGACCCAGTACTTC.

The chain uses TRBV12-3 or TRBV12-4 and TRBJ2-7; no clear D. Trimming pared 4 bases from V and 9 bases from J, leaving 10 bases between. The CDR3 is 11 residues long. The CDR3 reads CASSSDLGQYF. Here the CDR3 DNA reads TGTGCCAGCAGTTCTGACCTCGGGCAGTACTTC.

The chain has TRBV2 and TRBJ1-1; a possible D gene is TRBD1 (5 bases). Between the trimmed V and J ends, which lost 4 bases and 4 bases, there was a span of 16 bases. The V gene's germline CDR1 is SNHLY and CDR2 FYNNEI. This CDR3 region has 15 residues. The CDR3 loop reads CASSGTSFDGTEAFF. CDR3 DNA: TGTGCCAGCAGTGGGACATCATTTGATGGCACTGAAGCTTTCTTT. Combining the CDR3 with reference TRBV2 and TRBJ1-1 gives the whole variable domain EPEVTQTPSHQVTQMGQEVILRCVPISNHLYFYWYRQILGQKVEFLVSFYNNEISEKSEIFDDQFSVERPDGSNFTLKIRSTKLEDSAMYFCASSGTSFDGTEAFFGQGTRLTVV.

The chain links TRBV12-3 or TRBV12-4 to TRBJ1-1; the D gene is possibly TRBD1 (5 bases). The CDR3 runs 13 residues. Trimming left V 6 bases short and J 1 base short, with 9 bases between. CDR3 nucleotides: TGTGCCAGCAGGAGGGGTTGGAACACTGAAGCTTTCTTT. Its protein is CASRRGWNTEAFF.

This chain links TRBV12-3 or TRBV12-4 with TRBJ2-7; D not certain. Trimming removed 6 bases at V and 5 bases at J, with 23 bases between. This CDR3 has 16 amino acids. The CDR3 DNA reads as TGTGCCAGCAGCGCCTTCCTCAGGTTCGAATCCAACGAGCAGTACTTC. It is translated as CASSAFLRFESNEQYF.

This CDR3 is CASSQGHQNTEAFF. CDR3 nucleotides: TGTGCCAGCAGCCAAGGGCATCAGAACACTGAAGCTTTCTTT. The gene calls are TRBV3-1 and TRBJ1-1, with D hard to call. Between the trimmed V and J ends, which lost 1 base and 1 base, there was a span of 7 bases. CDR1 and CDR2 from the germline V gene are LGHDT and YNNKEL (reference sequence). The CDR3 extends over 14 amino acids.

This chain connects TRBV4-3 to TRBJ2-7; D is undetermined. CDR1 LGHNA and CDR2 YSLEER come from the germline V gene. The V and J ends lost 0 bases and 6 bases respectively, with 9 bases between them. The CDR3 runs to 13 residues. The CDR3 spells CASSQEGGSEQYF. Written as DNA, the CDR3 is TGCGCCAGCAGCCAAGAGGGTGGGTCCGAGCAGTACTTC.

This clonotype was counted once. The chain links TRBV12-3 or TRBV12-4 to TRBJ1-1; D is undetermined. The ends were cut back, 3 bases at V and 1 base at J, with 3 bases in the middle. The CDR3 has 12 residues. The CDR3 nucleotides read TGTGCCAGCAGTTTTAAGAACACTGAAGCTTTCTTT. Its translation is CASSFKNTEAFF.

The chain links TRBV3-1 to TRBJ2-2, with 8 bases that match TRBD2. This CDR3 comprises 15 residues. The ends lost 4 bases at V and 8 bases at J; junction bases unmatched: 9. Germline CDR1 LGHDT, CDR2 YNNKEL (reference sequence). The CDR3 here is CASSPGSGSRGELFF. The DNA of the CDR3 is TGTGCCAGCAGCCCCGGCAGCGGGAGTCGAGGGGAGCTGTTTTTT. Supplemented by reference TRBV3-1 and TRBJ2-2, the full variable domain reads DTAVSQTPKYLVTQMGNDKSIKCEQNLGHDTMYWYKQDSKKFLKIMFSYNNKELIINETVPNRFSPKSPDKAHLNLHINSLELGDSAVYFCASSPGSGSRGELFFGEGSRLTVL.

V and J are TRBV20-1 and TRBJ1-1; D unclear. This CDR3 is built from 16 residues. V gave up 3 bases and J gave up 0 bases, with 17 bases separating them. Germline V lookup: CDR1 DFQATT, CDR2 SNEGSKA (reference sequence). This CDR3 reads CSASLSRWSLNTEAFF. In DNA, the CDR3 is TGCAGTGCTAGCCTCTCCCGATGGAGCTTGAACACTGAAGCTTTCTTT.

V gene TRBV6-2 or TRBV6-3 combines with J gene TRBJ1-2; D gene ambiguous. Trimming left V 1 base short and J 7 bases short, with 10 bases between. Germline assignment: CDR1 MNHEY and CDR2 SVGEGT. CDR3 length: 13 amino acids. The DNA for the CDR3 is TGTGCCAGCAGTTACTTCGAAAGGAGTGGCTACACCTTC. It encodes CASSYFERSGYTF.

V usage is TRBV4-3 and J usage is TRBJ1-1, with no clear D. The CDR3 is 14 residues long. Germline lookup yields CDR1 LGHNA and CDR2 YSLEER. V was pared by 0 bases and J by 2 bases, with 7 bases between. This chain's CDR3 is CASSQERGNTEAFF. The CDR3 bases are TGCGCCAGCAGCCAAGAACGAGGAAACACTGAAGCTTTCTTT.

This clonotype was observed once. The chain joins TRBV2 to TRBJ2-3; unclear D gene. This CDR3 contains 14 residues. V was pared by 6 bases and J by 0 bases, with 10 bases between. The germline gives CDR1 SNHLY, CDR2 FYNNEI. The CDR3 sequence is CASRYITSTDTQYF. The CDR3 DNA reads TGTGCCAGCAGATACATCACTAGCACAGATACGCAGTATTTT.

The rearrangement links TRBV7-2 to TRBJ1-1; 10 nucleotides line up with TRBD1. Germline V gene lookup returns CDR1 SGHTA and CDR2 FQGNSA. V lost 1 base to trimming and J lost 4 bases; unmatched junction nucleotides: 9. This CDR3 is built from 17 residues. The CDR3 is CASSLVRGDRGRTEAFF. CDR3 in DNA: TGTGCCAGCAGCTTAGTTAGAGGGGACAGGGGACGCACTGAAGCTTTCTTT.

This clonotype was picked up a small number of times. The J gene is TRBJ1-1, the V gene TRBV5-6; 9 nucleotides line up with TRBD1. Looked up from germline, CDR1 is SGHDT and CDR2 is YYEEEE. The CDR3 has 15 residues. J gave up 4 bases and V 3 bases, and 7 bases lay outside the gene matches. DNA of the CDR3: TGTGCCAGCAGCTGGGGGGACAGGGTAGGCACTGAAGCTTTCTTT. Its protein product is CASSWGDRVGTEAFF.

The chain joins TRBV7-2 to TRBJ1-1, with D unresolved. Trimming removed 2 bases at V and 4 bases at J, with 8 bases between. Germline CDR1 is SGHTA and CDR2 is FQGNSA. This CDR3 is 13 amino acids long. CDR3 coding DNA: TGTGCCAGCAGCTTACAAGGCCCCACTGAAGCTTTCTTT. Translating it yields CASSLQGPTEAFF.

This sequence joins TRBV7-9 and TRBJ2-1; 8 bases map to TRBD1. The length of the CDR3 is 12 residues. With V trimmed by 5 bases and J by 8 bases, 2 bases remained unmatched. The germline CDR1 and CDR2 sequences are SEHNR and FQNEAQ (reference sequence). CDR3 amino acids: CASSPTGDEQFF. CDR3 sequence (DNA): TGTGCCAGCAGCCCGACAGGGGATGAGCAGTTCTTC.

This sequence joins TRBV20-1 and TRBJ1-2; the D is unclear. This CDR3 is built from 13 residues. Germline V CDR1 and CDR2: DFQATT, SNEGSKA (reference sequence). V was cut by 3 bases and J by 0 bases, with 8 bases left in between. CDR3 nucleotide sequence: TGCAGTGCTAGTCAAGCTGCTAACTATGGCTACACCTTC. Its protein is CSASQAANYGYTF.

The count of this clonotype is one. The CDR3: CASSVLDRVGTQYF. In nucleotides, the CDR3 is TGTGCCAGCAGCGTATTGGACAGGGTGGGGACCCAGTACTTC. This sequence joins TRBV9 and TRBJ2-5; 8 bases line up with TRBD1. The V gene end was trimmed by 1 base and the J gene end by 7 bases; junction bases not matched to a gene: 6. Germline V gene sequence: CDR1 SGDLS, CDR2 YYNGEE. This CDR3 comprises 14 residues.